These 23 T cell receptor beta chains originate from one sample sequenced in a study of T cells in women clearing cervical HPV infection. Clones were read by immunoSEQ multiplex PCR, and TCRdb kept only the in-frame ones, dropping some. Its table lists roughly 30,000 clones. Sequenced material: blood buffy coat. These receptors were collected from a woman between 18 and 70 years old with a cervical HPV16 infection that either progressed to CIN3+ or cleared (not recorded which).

The DNA read from the CDR3 is TGTGCCAGCAGTGCCTCCCTATTACGCTCCTACGAG. Translating gives CASSASLLRSYE. The entire CDR3 sequence reads CASSASLLRSYEQYF. The gene calls are TRBV2 and TRBJ2-7; D not resolved. The CDR3 end is not reached by the read, which stops 3 residues before it; the germline J gene fills it in. CDR3 length: 15 residues. Between the trimmed V and J ends, which lost 4 bases and 0 bases, there was a span of 13 bases. Germline assignment: CDR1 SNHLY and CDR2 FYNNEI.

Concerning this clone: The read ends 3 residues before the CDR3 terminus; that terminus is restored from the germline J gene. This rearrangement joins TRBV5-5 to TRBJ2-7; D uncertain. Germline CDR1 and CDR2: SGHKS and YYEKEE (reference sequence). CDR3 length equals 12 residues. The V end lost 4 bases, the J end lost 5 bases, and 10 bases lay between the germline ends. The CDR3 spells CASSPTLDEQYF. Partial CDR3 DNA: TGTGCCAGCAGCCCAACTCTTGACGAG.

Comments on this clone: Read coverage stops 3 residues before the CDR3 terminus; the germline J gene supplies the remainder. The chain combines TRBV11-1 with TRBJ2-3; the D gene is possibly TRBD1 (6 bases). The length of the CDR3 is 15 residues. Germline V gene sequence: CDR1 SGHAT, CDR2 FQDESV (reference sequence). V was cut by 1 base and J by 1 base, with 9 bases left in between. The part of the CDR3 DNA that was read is TGTGCCAGCAGCTTAGGACAGGAGCGCACAGATACG. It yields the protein CASSLGQERTDT. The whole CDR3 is CASSLGQERTDTQYF. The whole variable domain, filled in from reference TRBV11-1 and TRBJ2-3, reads EAEVAQSPRYKITEKSQAVAFWCDPISGHATLYWYRQILGQGPELLVQFQDESVVDDSQLPKDRFSAERLKGVDSTLKIQPAELGDSAMYLCASSLGQERTDTQYFGPGTRLTVL.

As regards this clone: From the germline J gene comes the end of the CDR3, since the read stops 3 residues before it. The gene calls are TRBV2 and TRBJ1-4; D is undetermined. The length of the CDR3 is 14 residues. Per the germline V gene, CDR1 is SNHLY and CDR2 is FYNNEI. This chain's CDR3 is CASTLRDRGSPLFF. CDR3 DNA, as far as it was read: TGTGCCAGCACCCTGCGCGATCGCGGTTCACCA.

Incomplete CDR3 DNA: TGCAGTGCTAGGGGGGGGGACCCTAAGAATGAAAAA. This codes for CSARGGDPKNEK. The complete CDR3 sequence is CSARGGDPKNEKLFF. The chain has TRBV20-1 and TRBJ1-4, with D perhaps matching TRBD1 (5 bases). The read finishes 3 residues shy of the CDR3 end, and the germline J gene is used to complete it. This CDR3 has 15 residues. The V end lost 3 bases, the J end lost 5 bases, and 16 bases lay between the germline ends. Germline V CDR1 and CDR2: DFQATT, SNEGSKA (reference sequence).

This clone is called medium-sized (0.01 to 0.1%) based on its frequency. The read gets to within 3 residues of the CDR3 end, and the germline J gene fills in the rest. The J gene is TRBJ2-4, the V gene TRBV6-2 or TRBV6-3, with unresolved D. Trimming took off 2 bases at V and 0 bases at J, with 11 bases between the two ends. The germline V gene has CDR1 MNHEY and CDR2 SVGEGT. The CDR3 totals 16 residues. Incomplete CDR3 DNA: TGTGCCAGCAGTTACAGGGCAGGCTTAGCCAAAAACATT. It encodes CASSYRAGLAKNI. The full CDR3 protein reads CASSYRAGLAKNIQYF.

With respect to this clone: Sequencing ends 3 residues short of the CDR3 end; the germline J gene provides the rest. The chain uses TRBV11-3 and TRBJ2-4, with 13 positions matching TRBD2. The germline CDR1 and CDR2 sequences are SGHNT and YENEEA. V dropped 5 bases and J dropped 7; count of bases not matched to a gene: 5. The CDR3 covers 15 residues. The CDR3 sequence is CASSLPGLAGNIQYF. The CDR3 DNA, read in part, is TGTGCCAGCAGCCTACCGGGACTAGCGGGGAACATT. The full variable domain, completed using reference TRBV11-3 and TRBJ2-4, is EAGVVQSPRYKIIEKKQPVAFWCNPISGHNTLYWYLQNLGQGPELLIRYENEEAVDDSQLPKDRFSAERLKGVDSTLKIQPAELGDSAVYLCASSLPGLAGNIQYFGAGTRLSVL.

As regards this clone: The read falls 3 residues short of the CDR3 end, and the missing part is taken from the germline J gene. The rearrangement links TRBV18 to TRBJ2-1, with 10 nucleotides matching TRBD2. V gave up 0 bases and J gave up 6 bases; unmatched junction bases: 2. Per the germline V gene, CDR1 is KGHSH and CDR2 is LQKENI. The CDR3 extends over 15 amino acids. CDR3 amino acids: CASSPPSSGGNEQFF. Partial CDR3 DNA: TGTGCCAGCTCACCACCGTCTAGCGGGGGCAATGAG.

The sequenced part of the CDR3 DNA is TGTGCCAGCAGCTTGGAAAGGTGGGCGCAGGAAAAA. It translates to CASSLERWAQEK. The CDR3 in its entirety is CASSLERWAQEKLFF. The chain uses TRBV7-9 and TRBJ1-4; no reliable D call. The observed sequence ends 3 residues before the CDR3 terminus, with the missing tail filled in from the germline J gene. The CDR3 totals 15 residues. Trimming stripped 3 bases from V and 8 bases from J, with 16 bases between. The V gene's germline CDR1 is SEHNR and CDR2 FQNEAQ (reference sequence).

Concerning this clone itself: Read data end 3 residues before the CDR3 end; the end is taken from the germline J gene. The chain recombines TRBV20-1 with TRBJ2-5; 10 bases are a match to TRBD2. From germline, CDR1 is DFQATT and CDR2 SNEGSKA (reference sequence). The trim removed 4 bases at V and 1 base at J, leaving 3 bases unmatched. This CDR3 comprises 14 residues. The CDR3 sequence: CSATKRGGQETQYF. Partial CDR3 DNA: TGCAGTGCTACTAAGCGGGGGGGCCAAGAGACC.

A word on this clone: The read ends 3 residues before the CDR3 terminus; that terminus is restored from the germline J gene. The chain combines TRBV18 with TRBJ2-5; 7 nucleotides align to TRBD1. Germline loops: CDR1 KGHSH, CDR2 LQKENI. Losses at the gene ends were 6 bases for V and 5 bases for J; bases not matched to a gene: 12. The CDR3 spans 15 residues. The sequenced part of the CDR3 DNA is TGTGCCAGCTCGCAACAGGGGCAGGTTCGGGAGACC. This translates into CASSQQGQVRET. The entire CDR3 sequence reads CASSQQGQVRETQYF.

The CDR3: CASSPSSYNSPLFF. The sequenced CDR3 bases are TGTGCCAGCTCACCGAGCTCCTATAATTCACCG. The J gene is TRBJ2-2, the V gene TRBV18; D remains unclear. The sequence runs out 3 residues before the end of the CDR3; the remainder is reconstructed from the germline J gene. Germline-derived CDR1 and CDR2 are KGHSH and LQKENI. The CDR3 runs to 14 residues.

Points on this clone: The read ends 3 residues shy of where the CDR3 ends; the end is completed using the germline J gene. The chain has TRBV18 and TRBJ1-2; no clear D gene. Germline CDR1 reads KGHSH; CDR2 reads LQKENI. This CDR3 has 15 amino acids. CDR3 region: CASSRGSGPPYDYTF. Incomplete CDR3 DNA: TGTGCCAGCTCACGTGGTTCTGGGCCTCCCTACGAC.

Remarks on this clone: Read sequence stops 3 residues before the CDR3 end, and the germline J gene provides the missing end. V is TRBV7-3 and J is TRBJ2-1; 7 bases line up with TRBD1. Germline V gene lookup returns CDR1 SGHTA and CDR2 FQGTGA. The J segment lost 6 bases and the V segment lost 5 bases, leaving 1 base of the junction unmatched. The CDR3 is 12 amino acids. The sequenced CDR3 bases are TGTGCCAGCAGCCCAGGGGGCAATGAG. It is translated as CASSPGGNE. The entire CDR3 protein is CASSPGGNEQFF.

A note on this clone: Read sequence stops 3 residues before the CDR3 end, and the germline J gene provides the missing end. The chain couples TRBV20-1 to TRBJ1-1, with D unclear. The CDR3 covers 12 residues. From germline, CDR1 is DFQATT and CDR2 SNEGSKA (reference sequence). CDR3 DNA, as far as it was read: TGCAGTGCTAGTGTTCCGGGTGAGACA. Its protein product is CSASVPGET. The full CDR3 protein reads CSASVPGETAFF.

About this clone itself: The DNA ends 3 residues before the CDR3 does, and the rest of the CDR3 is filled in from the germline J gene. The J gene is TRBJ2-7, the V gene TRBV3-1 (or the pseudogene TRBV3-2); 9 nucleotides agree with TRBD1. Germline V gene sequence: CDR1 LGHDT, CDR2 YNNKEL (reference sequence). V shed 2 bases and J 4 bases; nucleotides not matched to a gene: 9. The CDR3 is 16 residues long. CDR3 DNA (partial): TGTGCCAGCAGCCAATTACCGGGACAGGGTACTTACGAG. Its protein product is CASSQLPGQGTYE. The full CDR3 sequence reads CASSQLPGQGTYEQYF.

The CDR3 spells CASSQERAGAYTDTQYF. Incomplete CDR3 DNA: TGTGCCAGCAGCCAAGAAAGGGCGGGGGCTTACACAGATACG. This chain connects TRBV4-2 to TRBJ2-3, with D perhaps TRBD2 (7 bases). The read comes to an end 3 residues before the CDR3 does, leaving the germline J gene to fill in the end. This CDR3 contains 17 residues. CDR1 is LGHNA and CDR2 is YNFKEQ in the germline V gene. With 0 bases removed from V and 2 bases from J, the gap between germline ends came to 15 bases.

The CDR3 here is CAGSRAGANVLFF. The CDR3 bases that were read are TGTGCCGGGAGCAGGGCTGGGGCCAACGTA. The rearrangement joins TRBV7-6 to TRBJ1-4, with a possible D match to TRBD1 (5 bases). The read ends 3 residues shy of where the CDR3 ends; the end is completed using the germline J gene. The germline gives CDR1 SGHVS, CDR2 FNYEAQ. The CDR3 sequence is 13 residues long.

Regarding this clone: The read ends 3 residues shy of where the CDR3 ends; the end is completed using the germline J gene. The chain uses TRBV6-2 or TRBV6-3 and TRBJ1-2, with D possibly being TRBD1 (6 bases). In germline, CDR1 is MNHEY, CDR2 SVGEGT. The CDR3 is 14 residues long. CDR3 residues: CASSPTDSAVTYTF. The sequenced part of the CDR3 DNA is TGTGCCAGCAGTCCCACGGACAGCGCGGTTACC.

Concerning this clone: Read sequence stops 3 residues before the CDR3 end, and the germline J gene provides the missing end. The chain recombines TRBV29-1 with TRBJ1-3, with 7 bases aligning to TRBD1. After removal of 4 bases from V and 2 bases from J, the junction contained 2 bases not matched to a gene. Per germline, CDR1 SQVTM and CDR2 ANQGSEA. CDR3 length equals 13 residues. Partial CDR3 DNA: TGCAGCGTTGCGGACAGGACTGGAAACACC. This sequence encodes CSVADRTGNT. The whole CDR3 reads CSVADRTGNTIYF.

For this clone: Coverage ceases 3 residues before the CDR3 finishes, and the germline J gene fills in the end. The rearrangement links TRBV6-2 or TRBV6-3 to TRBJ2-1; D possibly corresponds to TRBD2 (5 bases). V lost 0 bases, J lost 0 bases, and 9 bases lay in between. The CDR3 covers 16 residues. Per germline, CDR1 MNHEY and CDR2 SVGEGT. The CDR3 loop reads CASSYSAGSSYNEQFF. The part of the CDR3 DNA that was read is TGTGCCAGCAGTTACTCCGCGGGTAGCTCCTACAATGAG.

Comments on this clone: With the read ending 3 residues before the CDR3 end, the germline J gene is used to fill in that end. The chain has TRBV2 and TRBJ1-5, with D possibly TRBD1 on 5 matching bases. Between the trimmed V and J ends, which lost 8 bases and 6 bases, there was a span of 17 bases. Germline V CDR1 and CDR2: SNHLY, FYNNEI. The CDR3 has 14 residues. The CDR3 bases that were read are TGTGCCAGCGCAATGGCAGGGAATTTTCAGCCC. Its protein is CASAMAGNFQP. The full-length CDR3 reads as CASAMAGNFQPQHF.

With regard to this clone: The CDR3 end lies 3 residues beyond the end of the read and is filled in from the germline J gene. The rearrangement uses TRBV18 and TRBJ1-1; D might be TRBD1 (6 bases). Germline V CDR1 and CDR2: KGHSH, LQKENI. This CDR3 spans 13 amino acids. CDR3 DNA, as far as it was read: TGTGCCAGCTCATCGGGACATCAAGAGACA. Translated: CASSSGHQET. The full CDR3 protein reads CASSSGHQETAFF.